This TCR beta chain originates from a study of T cell changes during pregnancy in multiple sclerosis. V trimming: 1 base; J trimming: 5 bases; junction bases outside the gene matches: 10. This CDR3 region has 17 residues. The germline gives CDR1 SGHTA, CDR2 FQGNSA. The protocol was immunoSEQ multiplex PCR, while the TCRdb copy is restricted to in-frame clones and leaves out a portion. The repertoire holds 100,000 to 140,000 clones, with 80% to 95% as singletons. The sequence was obtained from a female donor in good health, enrolled as a control in a pregnancy study. This rearrangement joins TRBV7-2 to TRBJ2-2; TRBD2 agrees at 7 bases. This specimen consisted of peripheral blood, obtained in the third trimester of pregnancy. The CDR3 loop reads CASSLDLGGGRTGELFF. The CDR3 nucleotides are TGTGCCAGCAGCTTAGATTTGGGCGGGGGTAGGACCGGGGAGCTGTTTTTT.